The sequence of this T cell receptor beta chain was determined in a study of OX40 agonist ivuxolimab in advanced cancers. Study-level results: Specificity for antigen went undetermined in the expanded peripheral T cells. Among T cells, CD8+ cells averaged more expanded clones than CD4+ cells. Among some nonresponders, normalized T-cell clonal expansion was also low.

This clone appeared once. What it recognizes is unknown. Data came from immunoSEQ multiplex PCR; TCRdb stores just in-frame clones and leaves some out. Of tens of thousands of clones detected, approximately 84% appear once; the ten largest clones hold over 4%. This TCR was recovered from an adult with an advanced solid tumor such as melanoma, head and neck, liver or kidney cancer. The sequencing used CD4+ or CD8+ T cells sorted from blood, collected in a trial of the OX40 agonist ivuxolimab.

CDR3 in DNA: TGTGCCAGCTCTGGACAGGGGGCCGGTGGCTACACCTTC. Amino acids: CASSGQGAGGYTF. The chain employs TRBV2 and TRBJ1-2, with 11 bases matching TRBD1. CDR1 and CDR2 (germline): SNHLY, FYNNEI. J was trimmed by 7 bases and V by 8 bases; bases with no gene match: 6. The CDR3 contains 13 residues.